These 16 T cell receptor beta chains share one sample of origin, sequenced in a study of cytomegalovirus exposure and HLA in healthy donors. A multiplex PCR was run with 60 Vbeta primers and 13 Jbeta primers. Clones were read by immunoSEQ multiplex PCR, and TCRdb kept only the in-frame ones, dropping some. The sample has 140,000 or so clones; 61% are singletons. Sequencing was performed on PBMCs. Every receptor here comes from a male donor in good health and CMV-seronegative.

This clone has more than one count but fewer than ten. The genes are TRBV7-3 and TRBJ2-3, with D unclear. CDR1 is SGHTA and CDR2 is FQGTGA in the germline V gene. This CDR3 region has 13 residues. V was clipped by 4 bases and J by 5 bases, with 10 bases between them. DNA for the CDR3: TGTGCCAGCAGCTCTTGGGCCGAAGATACGCAGTATTTT. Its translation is CASSSWAEDTQYF.

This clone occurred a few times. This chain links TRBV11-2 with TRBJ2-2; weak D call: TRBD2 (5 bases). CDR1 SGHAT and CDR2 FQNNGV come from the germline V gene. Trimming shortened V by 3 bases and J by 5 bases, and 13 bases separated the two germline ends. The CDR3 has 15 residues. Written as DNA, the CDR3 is TGTGCCAGCAGCTTTTTGAGGGATAGGACCGGGGAGCTGTTTTTT. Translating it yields CASSFLRDRTGELFF. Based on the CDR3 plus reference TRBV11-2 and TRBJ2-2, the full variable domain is EAGVAQSPRYKIIEKRQSVAFWCNPISGHATLYWYQQILGQGPKLLIQFQNNGVVDDSQLPKDRFSAERLKGVDSTLKIQPAKLEDSAVYLCASSFLRDRTGELFFGEGSRLTVL.

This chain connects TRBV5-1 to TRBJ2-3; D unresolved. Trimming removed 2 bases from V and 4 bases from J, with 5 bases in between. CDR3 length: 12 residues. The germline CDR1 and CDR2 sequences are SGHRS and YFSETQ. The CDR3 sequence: CASSFMSDTQYF. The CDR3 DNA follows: TGCGCCAGCAGCTTTATGTCAGATACGCAGTATTTT.

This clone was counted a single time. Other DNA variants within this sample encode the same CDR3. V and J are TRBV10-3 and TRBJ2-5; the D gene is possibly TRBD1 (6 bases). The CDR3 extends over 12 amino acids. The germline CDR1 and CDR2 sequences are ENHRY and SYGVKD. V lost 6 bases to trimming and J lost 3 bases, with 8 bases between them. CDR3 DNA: TGTGCCATCAGCACAGGGAAAGAGACCCAGTACTTC. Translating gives CAISTGKETQYF.

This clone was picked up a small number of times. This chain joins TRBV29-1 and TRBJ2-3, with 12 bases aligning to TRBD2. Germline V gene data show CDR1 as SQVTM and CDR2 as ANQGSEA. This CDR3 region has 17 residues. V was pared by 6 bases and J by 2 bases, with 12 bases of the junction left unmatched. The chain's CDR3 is CSVHQPTSGGDTDTQYF. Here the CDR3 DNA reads TGCAGCGTCCACCAACCGACTAGCGGGGGAGACACAGATACGCAGTATTTT.

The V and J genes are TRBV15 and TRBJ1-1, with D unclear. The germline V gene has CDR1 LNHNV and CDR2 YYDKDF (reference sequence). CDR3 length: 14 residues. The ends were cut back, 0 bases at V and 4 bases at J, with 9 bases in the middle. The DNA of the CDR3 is TGTGCCACCAGCAGAGATCGGGTAGGCACTGAAGCTTTCTTT. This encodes CATSRDRVGTEAFF.

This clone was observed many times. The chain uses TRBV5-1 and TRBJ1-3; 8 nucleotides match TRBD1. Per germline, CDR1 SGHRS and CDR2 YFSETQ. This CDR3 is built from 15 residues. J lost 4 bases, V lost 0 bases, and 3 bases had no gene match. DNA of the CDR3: TGCGCCAGCAGCTTGGTGACAGGGGACGGAAACACCATATATTTT. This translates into CASSLVTGDGNTIYF.

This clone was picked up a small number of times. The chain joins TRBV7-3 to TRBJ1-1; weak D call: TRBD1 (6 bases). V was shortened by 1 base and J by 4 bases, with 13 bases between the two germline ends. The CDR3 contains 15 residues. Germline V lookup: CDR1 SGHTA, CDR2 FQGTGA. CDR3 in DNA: TGTGCCAGCAGCTTAAACGGGGGAGGGGGCACTGAAGCTTTCTTT. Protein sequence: CASSLNGGGGTEAFF.

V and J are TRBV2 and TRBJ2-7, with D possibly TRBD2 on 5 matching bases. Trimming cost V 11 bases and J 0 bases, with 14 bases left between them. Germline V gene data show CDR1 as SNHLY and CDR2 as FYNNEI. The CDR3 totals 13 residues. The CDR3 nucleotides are TGTGCCGGAGGACGGGTCAGCTCCTACGAGCAGTACTTC. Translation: CAGGRVSSYEQYF. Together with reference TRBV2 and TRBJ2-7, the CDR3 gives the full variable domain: EPEVTQTPSHQVTQMGQEVILRCVPISNHLYFYWYRQILGQKVEFLVSFYNNEISEKSEIFDDQFSVERPDGSNFTLKIRSTKLEDSAMYFCAGGRVSSYEQYFGPGTRLTVT.

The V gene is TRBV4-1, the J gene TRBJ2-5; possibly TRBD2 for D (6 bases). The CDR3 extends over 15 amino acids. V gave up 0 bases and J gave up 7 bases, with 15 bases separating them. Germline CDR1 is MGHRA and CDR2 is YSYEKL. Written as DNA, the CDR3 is TGCGCCAGCAGCCAAGATGGAGGGGCTGGGGGGACCCAGTACTTC. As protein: CASSQDGGAGGTQYF.

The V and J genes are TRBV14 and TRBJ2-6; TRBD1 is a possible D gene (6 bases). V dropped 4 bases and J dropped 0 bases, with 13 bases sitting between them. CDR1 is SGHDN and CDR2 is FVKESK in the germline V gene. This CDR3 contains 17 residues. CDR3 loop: CASSPRTDNSGANVLTF. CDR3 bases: TGTGCCAGCAGCCCCCGGACAGATAACTCTGGGGCCAACGTCCTGACTTTC.

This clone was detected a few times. CDR3 sequence reads: CASSLSAFVGRPNTGELFF. DNA of the CDR3: TGTGCCAGCAGTTTATCTGCGTTTGTTGGCAGGCCGAACACCGGGGAGCTGTTTTTT. The chain uses TRBV28 and TRBJ2-2; D not resolved. CDR1 and CDR2 (germline): MDHEN, SYDVKM. This CDR3 has 19 residues. The V end lost 1 base, the J end lost 0 bases, and 18 bases lay between the germline ends.

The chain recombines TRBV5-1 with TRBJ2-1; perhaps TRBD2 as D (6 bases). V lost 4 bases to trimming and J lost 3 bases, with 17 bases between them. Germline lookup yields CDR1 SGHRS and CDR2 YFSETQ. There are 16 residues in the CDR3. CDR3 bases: TGCGCCAGCAGCGATAATAGCGGCCAATACTACAATGAGCAGTTCTTC. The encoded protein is CASSDNSGQYYNEQFF.

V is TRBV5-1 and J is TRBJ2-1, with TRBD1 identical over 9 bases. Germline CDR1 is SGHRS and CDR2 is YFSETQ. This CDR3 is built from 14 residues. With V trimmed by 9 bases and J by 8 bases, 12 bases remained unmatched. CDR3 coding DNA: TGCGCCACGAGTCACAGGGGGCTTGTCGATGAGCAGTTCTTC. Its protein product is CATSHRGLVDEQFF.

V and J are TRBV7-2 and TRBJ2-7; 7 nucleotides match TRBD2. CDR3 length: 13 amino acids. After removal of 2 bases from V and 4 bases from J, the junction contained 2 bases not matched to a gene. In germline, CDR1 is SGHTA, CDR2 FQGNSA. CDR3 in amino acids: CASSLPGGYEQYF. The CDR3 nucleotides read TGTGCCAGCAGCTTACCGGGGGGATACGAGCAGTACTTC.

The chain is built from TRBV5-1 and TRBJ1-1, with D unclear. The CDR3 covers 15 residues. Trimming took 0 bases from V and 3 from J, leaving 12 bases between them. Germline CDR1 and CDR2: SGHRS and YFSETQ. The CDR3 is CASSLVPGIDTEAFF. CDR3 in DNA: TGCGCCAGCAGCTTGGTTCCCGGGATTGACACTGAAGCTTTCTTT.